The clone carrying this TCR beta chain has just one count. Its matching antigen is unknown. The record originates from a study of Ad26.COV2.S vaccination and SARS-CoV-2 variants. At the level of the study: Into the muscle, Ad26.COV2.S was dosed once or twice, 56 days apart.

The protocol was immunoSEQ multiplex PCR, while the TCRdb copy is restricted to in-frame clones and leaves out a portion. The table includes hundreds of thousands of clones, approximately 85% detected once. General study points: From the TCR breadth and depth analyses, total T cell responses may have been underestimated. Placebo recipients trailed vaccine recipients in spike-specific TCR breadth. Spike-specific responses of CD8+ and CD4+ T cells were reported to display substantial breadth after vaccination.

Treatment reported: 15 to 20 received Ad26.COV2.S at low or high dose, single or two shots; 5 received placebo; per-sample allocation not given. Collection of samples fell on day 63 after the first vaccine or placebo injection. CDR3 length: 14 amino acids. The germline gives CDR1 SEHNR, CDR2 FQNEAQ (reference sequence). With 1 base clipped from V and 4 bases from J, the junction kept 2 bases outside the gene matches. V and J are TRBV7-9 and TRBJ2-3; 7 bases are shared with TRBD1. Sample: peripheral blood, taken in a trial of Ad26.COV2.S vaccine versus placebo. This TCR was sampled from a person aged 18-60 years who received the Ad26.COV2.S COVID-19 vaccine or a placebo. CDR3 sequence: CASSLGGQADTQYF. CDR3 DNA sequence: TGTGCCAGCAGCTTAGGAGGACAGGCAGATACGCAGTATTTT.